This is a list of T cell receptor beta chains from one sample in a study of blood T cell repertoires in COVID-19. Data came from immunoSEQ multiplex PCR; TCRdb stores just in-frame clones and leaves some out. Seen here are 200,000 or so clones, 84% observed once, and the top ten hold approximately 5%. The specimen was peripheral blood. Every receptor here comes from a woman aged 60 to 75 who had recovered from COVID-19. Each CDR3 is given without its conserved first and last residue. Clone size appears in some rows only: once, few, many, or a class for an expanded clone.

clone size	V gene	CDR3 length	J gene	CDR3 protein
.	TRBV6-5	13	TRBJ1-3	ASRPGTASGNTIY
.	TRBV27	15	TRBJ1-1	ASSPSWPGDMNTEAF
few	TRBV18	13	TRBJ2-5	ASSLRGGAAETQY
.	TRBV5-1	13	TRBJ2-7	ASSLGGLDSYEQY
.	TRBV3-1/TRBV3-2	11	TRBJ2-5	ASSPRGGETQY
.	TRBV12-3/TRBV12-4	10	TRBJ1-5	AVGPLNQPQH
.	TRBV5-1	12	TRBJ1-4	ASSMGQGREKLF
.	TRBV19	14	TRBJ1-6	ASRDLVRARGSPLH
.	TRBV3-1/TRBV3-2	12	TRBJ2-5	ASSQEGEGETQY
.	TRBV10-3	15	TRBJ2-6	AISRTGAPSGANVLT
.	TRBV29-1	10	TRBJ1-2	SVGAGGYGYT
.	TRBV19	14	TRBJ2-3	ASSIVGGGWTDTQY
.	TRBV6-5	12	TRBJ2-5	ASTEGGSQETQY
.	TRBV20-1	14	TRBJ2-1	SASGVASGTYNEQF
.	TRBV20-1	9	TRBJ2-3	SAQIQDTQY
.	TRBV7-9	14	TRBJ2-1	ASSSNLGGSYNEQF
.	TRBV4-1	13	TRBJ2-5	ASSQDSGGVGTQY
.	TRBV5-1	12	TRBJ2-7	ASSLRQPSYEQY
.	TRBV4-3	14	TRBJ2-7	ASSQELVPGEYEQY
.	TRBV5-6	11	TRBJ2-7	ASSFRGSYEQY
.	TRBV5-1	13	TRBJ2-5	ASSSLPGLQETQY
.	TRBV4-1	13	TRBJ1-1	ASSQAGASPTEAF
.	TRBV5-1	11	TRBJ2-4	ASSLAWENIQY
.	TRBV6-2/TRBV6-3	11	TRBJ1-2	ASSRDRWYGYT
.	TRBV4-1	12	TRBJ1-5	ASSQEGGNQPQH
.	TRBV3-1/TRBV3-2	10	TRBJ2-7	ASSHAGNEQY
.	TRBV10-3	10	TRBJ2-7	AIRGLEHEQY
.	TRBV5-6	13	TRBJ2-1	ASIPRRGPLNEQF
.	TRBV30	12	TRBJ1-1	AWALGPMNTEAF
.	TRBV18	15	TRBJ2-7	ASSPPRRSLRAVEQY
.	TRBV10-3	12	TRBJ2-7	AISGDRYSYEQY
once	TRBV5-1	13	TRBJ2-2	ASSSLRGGGGELF
once	TRBV2	11	TRBJ1-5	ASSSTGNQPQH
.	TRBV7-6	13	TRBJ2-7	ASSPGAGQTYEQY
.	TRBV4-3	16	TRBJ2-3	ASSTSSGGDFGTDTQY
once	TRBV27	13	TRBJ1-2	ASSFGDRGNYGYT
.	TRBV5-1	13	TRBJ1-3	ASSSGTASGNTIY
.	TRBV3-1/TRBV3-2	12	TRBJ2-3	ASSLRGGDYTQY
.	TRBV2	16	TRBJ1-5	ASSGRDTATYSNQPQH
.	TRBV7-3	14	TRBJ2-6	ASSLTWQGGANVLT
.	TRBV7-9	10	TRBJ1-6	ASSPANSPLH